These T cell receptor beta chains were read from a single sample in a study of T cell responses to AZD1222 COVID-19 vaccine. The table came from immunoSEQ multiplex PCR; TCRdb's copy has only in-frame clones and leaves some out. This repertoire shows about 120,000 clones, 75% to 90% found once; its top ten account for around 5.6%. Sequenced material: peripheral blood, taken on day 0 of AZD1222 vaccination. Source of these receptors: an adult in good health. Both conserved end residues are part of each CDR3. D genes are given only for firm matches. Rows may omit the clone size; those that give it use once, few, many or a size class.

j_call d_call clone_size v_call cdr3_aa cdr3_nt
TRBJ1-4 TRBD1 NA TRBV7-2 CASSRISGTGWEKLFF TGTGCCAGCAGCCGCATCTCCGGGACAGGTTGGGAAAAACTGTTTTTT
TRBJ2-1 NA NA TRBV4-3 CASSQGTPSYNEQFF TGCGCCAGCAGCCAAGGAACTCCTTCCTACAATGAGCAGTTCTTC
TRBJ2-6 NA NA TRBV2 CASRAPGANVLTF TGTGCCAGCAGGGCGCCGGGGGCCAACGTCCTGACTTTC
TRBJ1-5 NA NA TRBV18 CASSATGSNQPQHF TGTGCCAGCTCAGCAACGGGGAGCAATCAGCCCCAGCATTTT
TRBJ1-1 TRBD1 medium-sized TRBV5-1 CASSSDRGRGTEAFF TGCGCCAGCAGCTCGGACAGGGGGCGAGGGACTGAAGCTTTCTTT
TRBJ1-2 TRBD1 NA TRBV10-3 CAIRETGQGYTF TGTGCCATCAGAGAGACAGGGCAGGGCTACACCTTC
TRBJ2-7 NA NA TRBV6-1 CASSEAQVSSYEQYF TGTGCCAGCAGTGAAGCGCAGGTCAGCTCCTACGAGCAGTACTTC
TRBJ1-1 TRBD1 NA TRBV11-3 CASSDIAGQKNTEAFF TGTGCCAGCAGTGATATAGCGGGACAGAAAAACACTGAAGCTTTCTTT
TRBJ1-1 TRBD1 once TRBV28 CASIYGTGGLDTEAFF TGTGCCAGCATTTACGGGACAGGGGGCTTGGACACTGAAGCTTTCTTT
TRBJ2-5 NA NA TRBV4-2 CASSQAPGAEETQYF TGTGCCAGCAGCCAAGCGCCGGGGGCGGAGGAGACCCAGTACTTC
TRBJ1-3 NA NA TRBV29-1 CSVAPGPGNTIYF TGCAGCGTTGCACCAGGGCCTGGAAACACCATATATTTT
TRBJ1-1 NA once TRBV11-3 CASSLGRSNTEAFF TGTGCCAGCAGCTTAGGACGGTCGAACACTGAAGCTTTCTTT
TRBJ1-2 TRBD1 NA TRBV7-9 CASSLARTGLGTGYTF TGTGCCAGCAGCTTAGCCCGGACAGGGCTGGGCACTGGCTACACCTTC
TRBJ2-1 TRBD2 once TRBV29-1 CSVVGAGGFNEQFF TGCAGCGTTGTAGGAGCGGGAGGGTTCAATGAGCAGTTCTTC
TRBJ1-2 NA few TRBV12-5 CASARDIYGYTF TGTGCTAGTGCACGTGACATCTATGGCTACACCTTC
TRBJ2-1 NA NA TRBV20-1 CSASSSPPFDEQFF TGCAGTGCTAGTTCCAGCCCCCCCTTTGATGAGCAGTTCTTC
TRBJ1-3 NA NA TRBV19 CASTIPGVPSGNTIYF TGTGCCAGTACCATTCCCGGGGTCCCATCTGGAAACACCATATATTTT
TRBJ2-2 NA NA TRBV2 CASTWRGAGGELFF TGTGCCAGCACTTGGAGGGGTGCGGGCGGGGAGCTGTTTTTT
TRBJ1-2 NA once TRBV15 CATSIKDGFYGYTF TGTGCCACCAGCATAAAGGACGGATTCTATGGCTACACCTTC
TRBJ1-4 TRBD1 NA TRBV11-3 CASRISGGSEKLFF TGTGCCAGCAGGATTTCAGGGGGCAGTGAAAAACTGTTTTTT
TRBJ2-1 NA NA TRBV5-4 CASSLDRAVSYNEQFF TGTGCCAGCAGCTTGGACAGGGCGGTTAGCTACAATGAGCAGTTCTTC
TRBJ1-4 NA NA TRBV3-1/TRBV3-2 CASSLDGFNEKLFF TGTGCCAGCAGCTTGGACGGGTTCAATGAAAAACTGTTTTTT
TRBJ1-1 NA NA TRBV6-2/TRBV6-3 CASSYLPRQGHTEAFF TGTGCCAGCAGTTATCTCCCCCGCCAGGGACACACTGAAGCTTTCTTT
TRBJ2-1 NA NA TRBV9 CASSVDRTNEQFF TGTGCCAGCAGCGTAGACCGGACCAATGAGCAGTTCTTC
TRBJ2-7 TRBD1 NA TRBV4-1 CASSQGDRGSYEQYF TGCGCCAGCAGCCAAGGGGACAGGGGATCCTACGAGCAGTACTTC
TRBJ1-1 TRBD1 NA TRBV9 CASSSRTGGASTEAFF TGTGCCAGCAGCAGCCGGACAGGGGGCGCGAGCACTGAAGCTTTCTTT
TRBJ2-2 NA once TRBV28 CASSLRSGGELFF TGTGCCAGCAGTCTCCGCTCGGGCGGGGAGCTGTTTTTT
TRBJ2-3 NA once TRBV27 CASSFLTGPTDTQYF TGTGCCAGCAGTTTTTTGACGGGACCCACAGATACGCAGTATTTT
TRBJ1-4 NA NA TRBV30 CAWSRTLTNEKLFF TGTGCCTGGAGTCGTACGCTAACTAATGAAAAACTGTTTTTT
TRBJ2-3 NA NA TRBV7-9 CASSRGLEDTQYF TGTGCCAGCAGCCGGGGGCTAGAGGATACGCAGTATTTT
TRBJ2-5 TRBD2 NA TRBV19 CASRAAGGPWLSETQYF TGTGCCAGTAGGGCGGCGGGGGGGCCCTGGCTCTCAGAGACCCAGTACTTC
TRBJ2-1 NA NA TRBV30 CASQESGNEQFF TGTGCCTCCCAAGAATCGGGGAATGAGCAGTTCTTC
TRBJ2-7 TRBD2 NA TRBV20-1 CSATEGGPGVEQYF TGCAGTGCTACTGAGGGAGGGCCCGGGGTCGAGCAGTACTTC
TRBJ2-1 NA NA TRBV4-2 CASSQHRVTGNEQFF TGTGCCAGCAGCCAACACAGGGTGACGGGAAATGAGCAGTTCTTC
TRBJ2-7 NA NA TRBV27 CASSPRTVLRGEQYF TGTGCCAGCAGTCCCCGGACAGTCCTTCGGGGCGAGCAGTACTTC
TRBJ1-3 NA NA TRBV9 CASSHSPGNTIYF TGTGCCAGCAGCCACTCTCCTGGAAACACCATATATTTT
TRBJ2-3 TRBD2 NA TRBV19 CASSDLAGGRSSTDTQYF TGTGCCAGTAGCGATCTAGCGGGGGGCAGATCTAGCACAGATACGCAGTATTTT
TRBJ2-7 NA NA TRBV2 CASKHRDGISEQYF TGTGCCAGCAAACACAGGGATGGGATCTCCGAGCAGTACTTC
TRBJ2-7 NA NA TRBV28 CASSLTGPYEQYF TGTGCCAGCAGCCTTACAGGGCCCTACGAGCAGTACTTC
TRBJ2-7 NA NA TRBV6-5 CASSYRGEGGYEQYF TGTGCCAGCAGTTACCGCGGGGAGGGGGGGTACGAGCAGTACTTC
TRBJ2-7 TRBD1 NA TRBV11-3 CASSFSGQEKYEQYF TGTGCCAGCAGCTTCTCGGGACAGGAGAAATACGAGCAGTACTTC
TRBJ1-1 NA NA TRBV6-5 CASSYRNTEAFF TGTGCCAGCAGTTACAGGAACACTGAAGCTTTCTTT
TRBJ2-5 NA NA TRBV18 CASSPRDVDQETQYF TGTGCCAGCTCACCCCGGGACGTAGACCAAGAGACCCAGTACTTC
TRBJ2-5 NA NA TRBV5-1 CASSFVVGAEETQYF TGCGCCAGCAGCTTCGTCGTGGGAGCCGAGGAGACCCAGTACTTC
TRBJ2-7 NA NA TRBV19 CASSGGTRGTYEQYF TGTGCCAGTAGTGGGGGGACAAGGGGAACCTACGAGCAGTACTTC